The rows below give T cell receptor beta chains drawn from one sample of a study of OX40 agonist ivuxolimab in advanced cancers. The method was immunoSEQ multiplex PCR; TCRdb's version includes in-frame clones alone and lacks a portion of them. The sample consists of tens of thousands of clones, around 90% of them appearing once. The sample in question was CD4+ or CD8+ T cells sorted from blood, obtained in a trial of the OX40 agonist ivuxolimab. The receptors come from an adult with an advanced solid tumor such as melanoma, head and neck, liver or kidney cancer. The CDR3 runs from the conserved cysteine through the conserved F or W.

J	length	V	CDR3
TRBJ2-2	13	TRBV2	CASSEQVPGELFF
TRBJ2-3	15	TRBV7-9	CASSLASTGTDTQYF
TRBJ2-1	13	TRBV7-3	CASSYIQGNEQFF
TRBJ2-1	12	TRBV10-3	CAIGRGWDEQFF
TRBJ2-6	16	TRBV7-9	CASSLGNPSGANVLTF
TRBJ2-7	14	TRBV11-2	CASSAQGTVYEQYF
TRBJ2-1	14	TRBV30	CAWSVRDWKNEQFF
TRBJ1-2	14	TRBV6-1	CASSARDRVYGYTF
TRBJ2-3	15	TRBV30	CAWSLTPRGTDTQYF
TRBJ1-1	13	TRBV23-1	CASSQGRSEEAFF
TRBJ1-4	15	TRBV6-5	CASSVTGTGKEKLFF
TRBJ2-4	20	TRBV9	CASSPGTSGSTGIAKNIQYF
TRBJ1-2	13	TRBV2	CASSPGTGVGYTF
TRBJ1-3	14	TRBV10-1	CASSEMGSGNTIYF
TRBJ1-4	14	TRBV18	CASSSQGREEKLFF
TRBJ2-7	13	TRBV7-2	CASRPTGTYEQYF
TRBJ2-6	15	TRBV6-5	CASSRGLSGANVLTF
TRBJ2-1	15	TRBV27	CASSLTQGPYNEQFF
TRBJ2-7	15	TRBV9	CASSVGGGISYEQYF
TRBJ1-5	16	TRBV19	CASSRAQGIGNQPQHF
TRBJ2-5	15	TRBV2	CASSAGTGGQETQYF
TRBJ2-7	15	TRBV6-1	CASTPGLAGGYEQYF
TRBJ2-2	16	TRBV6-5	CASSYLSGSNTGELFF